One and the same sample provided the 7 T cell receptor beta chains below, sequenced in a study of blood T cell repertoires in COVID-19. Here immunoSEQ multiplex PCR was the method, and the copy in TCRdb shows in-frame clones only, minus some. The sample consists of under 200,000 clones, roughly 80% of them appearing once. Material for sequencing was peripheral blood. These receptors originate from a man between 65 and 79 years old with acute or convalescent COVID-19.

The V and J genes are TRBV11-3 and TRBJ2-7; 7 nucleotides agree with TRBD2. Germline trimming cut 3 bases from V and 3 bases from J; bases unmatched to any gene: 5. The germline gives CDR1 SGHNT, CDR2 YENEEA. This CDR3 is built from 14 residues. The DNA of the CDR3 is TGTGCCAGCAGCTTCGGGAGGCCCAGCTACGAGCAGTACTTC. This gives the protein CASSFGRPSYEQYF. Complete variable domain (other parts from reference TRBV11-3 and TRBJ2-7): EAGVVQSPRYKIIEKKQPVAFWCNPISGHNTLYWYLQNLGQGPELLIRYENEEAVDDSQLPKDRFSAERLKGVDSTLKIQPAELGDSAVYLCASSFGRPSYEQYFGPGTRLTVT.

This clone came up a few times. In DNA form, the CDR3 reads TGTGCCAGTAGTATAGATCTCGTAGCGGGGGGACAAGAGACCCAGTACTTC. Amino acid sequence: CASSIDLVAGGQETQYF. The rearrangement uses TRBV19 and TRBJ2-5; 10 nucleotides align to TRBD2. With V trimmed by 0 bases and J by 2 bases, 6 bases remained unmatched. This CDR3 has 17 amino acids. Per the germline V gene, CDR1 is LNHDA and CDR2 is SQIVND (reference sequence). Drawing the rest from reference TRBV19 and TRBJ2-5, the complete variable domain is DGGITQSPKYLFRKEGQNVTLSCEQNLNHDAMYWYRQDPGQGLRLIYYSQIVNDFQKGDIAEGYSVSREKKESFPLTVTSAQKNPTAFYLCASSIDLVAGGQETQYFGPGTRLLVL.

The chain joins TRBV7-8 to TRBJ1-2; D gene unclear. Trimming shortened V by 3 bases and J by 0 bases, and 11 bases separated the two germline ends. The CDR3 contains 15 residues. CDR1 SGHVS and CDR2 FQNEAQ come from the germline V gene. In nucleotides, the CDR3 is TGTGCCAGCAGCTTTACCCGCACAGCTAACTATGGCTACACCTTC. Protein: CASSFTRTANYGYTF.

The rearrangement links TRBV27 to TRBJ2-5; TRBD1 matches 8 bases. V lost 2 bases to trimming and J lost 2 bases; unmatched junction nucleotides: 7. The CDR3 has 16 residues. The V gene's germline CDR1 is MNHEY and CDR2 SMNVEV (reference sequence). In DNA form, the CDR3 reads TGTGCCAGCAGTTTAGTGGCAGGGGGCCATCAAGAGACCCAGTACTTC. It translates to CASSLVAGGHQETQYF.

This rearrangement joins TRBV19 to TRBJ1-2; 8 positions agree with TRBD1. CDR1 and CDR2 from the germline V gene are LNHDA and SQIVND (reference sequence). With 2 bases clipped from V and 7 bases from J, the junction kept 9 bases outside the gene matches. The CDR3 extends over 15 amino acids. The CDR3 DNA is TGTGCCAGTAGTATAAATCCAGGGGGCCTCATTGGCTACACCTTC. Translating it yields CASSINPGGLIGYTF.

The V call is TRBV4-1, the J call TRBJ2-5; D remains unclear. V lost 1 base and J 3 bases, leaving 9 bases between the germline ends. Germline values: CDR1 MGHRA, CDR2 YSYEKL. The CDR3 is 14 amino acids. The CDR3 is CASSQGAGEETQYF. The CDR3 DNA reads as TGCGCCAGCAGCCAAGGCGCAGGTGAAGAGACCCAGTACTTC.

The chain joins TRBV5-4 to TRBJ1-1, with D possibly TRBD1 on 6 matching bases. Germline-derived CDR1 and CDR2 are SGHNT and YYREEE (reference sequence). The CDR3 contains 15 residues. Trimming removed 3 bases from V and 0 bases from J, with 12 bases in between. The CDR3 sequence: CASSSGQGLNTEAFF. The CDR3 DNA follows: TGTGCCAGCAGCTCTGGGCAGGGGTTGAACACTGAAGCTTTCTTT.